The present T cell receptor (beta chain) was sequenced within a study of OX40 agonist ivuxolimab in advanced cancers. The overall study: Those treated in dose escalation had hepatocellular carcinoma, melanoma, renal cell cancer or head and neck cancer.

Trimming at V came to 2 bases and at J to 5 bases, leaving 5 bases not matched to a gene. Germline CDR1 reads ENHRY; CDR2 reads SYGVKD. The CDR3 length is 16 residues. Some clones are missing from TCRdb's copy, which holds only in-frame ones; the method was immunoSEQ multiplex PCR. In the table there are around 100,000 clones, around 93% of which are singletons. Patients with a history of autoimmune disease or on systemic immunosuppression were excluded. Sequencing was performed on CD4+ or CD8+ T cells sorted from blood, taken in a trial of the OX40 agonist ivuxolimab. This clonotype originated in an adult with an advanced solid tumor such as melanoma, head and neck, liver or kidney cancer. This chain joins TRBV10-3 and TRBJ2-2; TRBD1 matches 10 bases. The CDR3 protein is CAISEGGTGDTGELFF. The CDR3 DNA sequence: TGTGCCATCAGTGAGGGGGGGACAGGGGATACCGGGGAGCTGTTTTTT.